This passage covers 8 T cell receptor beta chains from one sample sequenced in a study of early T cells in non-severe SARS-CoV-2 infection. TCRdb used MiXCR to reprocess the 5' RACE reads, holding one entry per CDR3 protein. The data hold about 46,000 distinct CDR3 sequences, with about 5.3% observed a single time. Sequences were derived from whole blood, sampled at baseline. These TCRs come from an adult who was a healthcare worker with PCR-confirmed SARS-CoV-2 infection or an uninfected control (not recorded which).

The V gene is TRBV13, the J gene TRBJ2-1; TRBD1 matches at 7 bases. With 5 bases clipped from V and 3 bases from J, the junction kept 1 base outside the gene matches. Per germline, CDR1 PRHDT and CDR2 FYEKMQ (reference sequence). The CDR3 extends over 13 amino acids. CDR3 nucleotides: TGTGCCAGCAGCGGGACAGTCTACAATGAGCAGTTCTTC. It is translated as CASSGTVYNEQFF.

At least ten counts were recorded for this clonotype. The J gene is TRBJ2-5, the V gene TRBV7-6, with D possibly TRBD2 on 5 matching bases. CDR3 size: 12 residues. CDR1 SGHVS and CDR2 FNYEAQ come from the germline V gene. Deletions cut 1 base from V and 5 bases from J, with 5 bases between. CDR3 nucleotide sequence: TGTGCCAGCAGCTTAGGGGAGGAGACCCAGTACTTC. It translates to CASSLGEETQYF.

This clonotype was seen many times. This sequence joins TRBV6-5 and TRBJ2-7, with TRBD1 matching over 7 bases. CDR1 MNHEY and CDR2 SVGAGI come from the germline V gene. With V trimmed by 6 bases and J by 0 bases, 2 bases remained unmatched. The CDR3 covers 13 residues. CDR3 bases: TGTGCCAGCAGGCGGACAGGCTCCTACGAGCAGTACTTC. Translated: CASRRTGSYEQYF.

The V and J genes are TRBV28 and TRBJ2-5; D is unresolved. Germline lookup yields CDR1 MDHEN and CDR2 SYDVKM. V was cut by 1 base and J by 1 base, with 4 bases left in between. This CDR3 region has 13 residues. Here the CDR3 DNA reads TGTGCCAGCAGTTTATTTGTCCAAGAGACCCAGTACTTC. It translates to CASSLFVQETQYF.

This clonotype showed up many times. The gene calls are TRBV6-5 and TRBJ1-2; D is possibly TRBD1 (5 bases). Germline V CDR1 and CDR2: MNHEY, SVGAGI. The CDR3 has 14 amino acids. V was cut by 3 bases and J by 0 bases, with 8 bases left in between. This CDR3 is CASSYAGTNYGYTF. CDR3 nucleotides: TGTGCCAGCAGTTATGCAGGGACTAACTATGGCTACACCTTC.

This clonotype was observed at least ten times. CDR3 protein: CASSMQAGSYNEQFF. In DNA form, the CDR3 reads TGTGCCAGTAGTATGCAAGCGGGATCCTACAATGAGCAGTTCTTC. The rearrangement joins TRBV19 to TRBJ2-1; TRBD2 aligns across 7 bases. J gave up 1 base and V 3 bases, and 3 bases lay outside the gene matches. This CDR3 has 15 amino acids. Per the germline V gene, CDR1 is LNHDA and CDR2 is SQIVND (reference sequence).

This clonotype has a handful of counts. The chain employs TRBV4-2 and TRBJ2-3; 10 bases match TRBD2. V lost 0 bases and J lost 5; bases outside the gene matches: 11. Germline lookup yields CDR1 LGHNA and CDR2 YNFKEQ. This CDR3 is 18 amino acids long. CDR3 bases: TGTGCCAGCAGCCAAGATATGGTAGCGGGAGGAGTGGGAGATACGCAGTATTTT. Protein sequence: CASSQDMVAGGVGDTQYF.

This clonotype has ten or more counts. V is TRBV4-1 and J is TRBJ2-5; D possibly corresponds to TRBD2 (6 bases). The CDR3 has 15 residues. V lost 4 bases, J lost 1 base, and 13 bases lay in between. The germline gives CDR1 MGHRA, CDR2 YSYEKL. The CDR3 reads CASSPWSGLQETQYF. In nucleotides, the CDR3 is TGCGCCAGCAGCCCGTGGAGCGGGCTCCAAGAGACCCAGTACTTC.